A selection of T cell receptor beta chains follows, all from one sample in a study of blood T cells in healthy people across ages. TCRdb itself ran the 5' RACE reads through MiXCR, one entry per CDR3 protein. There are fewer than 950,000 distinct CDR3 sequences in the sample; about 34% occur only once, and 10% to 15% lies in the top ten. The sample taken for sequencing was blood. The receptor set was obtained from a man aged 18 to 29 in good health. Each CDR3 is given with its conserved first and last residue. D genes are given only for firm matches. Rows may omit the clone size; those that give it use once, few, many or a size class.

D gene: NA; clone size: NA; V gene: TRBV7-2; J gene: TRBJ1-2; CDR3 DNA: TGTGCCAGCAGCTCGGACCGGACGGATAACTATGGCTACACCTTC; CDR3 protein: CASSSDRTDNYGYTF
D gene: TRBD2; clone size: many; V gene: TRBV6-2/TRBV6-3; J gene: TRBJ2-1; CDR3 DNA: TGTGCCAGCAGTTACCTATTTAGCGGGGCAACCTACAATGAGCAGTTCTTC; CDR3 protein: CASSYLFSGATYNEQFF
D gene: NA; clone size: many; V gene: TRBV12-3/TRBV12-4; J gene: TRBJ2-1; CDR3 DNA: TGTGCCAGCAACCTGTACAATGAGCAGTTCTTC; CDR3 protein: CASNLYNEQFF
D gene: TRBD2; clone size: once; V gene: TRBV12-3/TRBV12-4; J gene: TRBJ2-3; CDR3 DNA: TGTGCCAGCAGTTCCAGACTAGCGGGGGACCGCACAGATACGCAGTATTTT; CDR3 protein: CASSSRLAGDRTDTQYF
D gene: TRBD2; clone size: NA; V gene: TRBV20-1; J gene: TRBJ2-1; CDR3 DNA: TGCAGTGCTAGAGATCTGGCTAGCGGGGTTTATCTGAATGAGCAGTTCTTC; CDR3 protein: CSARDLASGVYLNEQFF
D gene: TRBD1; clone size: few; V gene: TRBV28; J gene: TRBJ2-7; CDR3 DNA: TGTGCCAGCAGAAGGGACAGGGGGATCACCTACGAGCAGTACTTC; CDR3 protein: CASRRDRGITYEQYF
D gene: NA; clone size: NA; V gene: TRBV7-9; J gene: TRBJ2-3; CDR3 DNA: TGTGCCAGCAGCTCCTTGACAGCCACAGATACGCAGTATTTT; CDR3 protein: CASSSLTATDTQYF
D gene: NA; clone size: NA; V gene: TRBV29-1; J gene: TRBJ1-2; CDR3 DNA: TGCAGCGGGGGAGGAGAAACTAACTATGGCTACACCTTC; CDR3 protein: CSGGGETNYGYTF
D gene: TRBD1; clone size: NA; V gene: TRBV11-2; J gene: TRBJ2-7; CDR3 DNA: TGTGCCAGCAGCCCCCAGACAGGGCAAGCCTACGAGCAGTACTTC; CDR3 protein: CASSPQTGQAYEQYF
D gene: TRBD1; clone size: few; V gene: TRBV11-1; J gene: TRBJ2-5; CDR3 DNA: TGTGCCAGCAGCTTAGCGCTGACAGGGGGAAGCCAAGAGACCCAGTACTTC; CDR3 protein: CASSLALTGGSQETQYF
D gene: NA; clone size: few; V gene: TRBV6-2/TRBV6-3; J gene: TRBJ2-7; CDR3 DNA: TGTGCCAGCAGCACAATGGGGAAGGGGTACTACAATGAGCAGTACTTC; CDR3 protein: CASSTMGKGYYNEQYF
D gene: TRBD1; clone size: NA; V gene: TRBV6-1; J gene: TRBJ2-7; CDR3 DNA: TGTGCCAGCAGGAGAACGACAGGGGGTGTCGCCTACGAGCAGTACTTC; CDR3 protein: CASRRTTGGVAYEQYF
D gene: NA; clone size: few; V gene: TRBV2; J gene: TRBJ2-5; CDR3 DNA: TGTGCCAGCAGCCCGAGCCAGCGCGTTCAGGAGACCCAGTACTTC; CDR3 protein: CASSPSQRVQETQYF
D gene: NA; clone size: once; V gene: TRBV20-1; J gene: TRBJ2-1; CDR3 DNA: TGCAGTGCTAAACCCTCCTCACTAGGTAGCAATGAGCAGTTCTTC; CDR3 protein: CSAKPSSLGSNEQFF
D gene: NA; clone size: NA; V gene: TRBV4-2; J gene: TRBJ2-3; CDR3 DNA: TGTGCCAGCAGCCAGGAAGACGCTAGGGATACGCAGTATTTT; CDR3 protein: CASSQEDARDTQYF
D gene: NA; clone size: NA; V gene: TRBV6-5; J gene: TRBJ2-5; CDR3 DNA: TGTGCCAGCAGTCGAGTATTCCAAGAGACCCAGTACTTC; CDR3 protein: CASSRVFQETQYF
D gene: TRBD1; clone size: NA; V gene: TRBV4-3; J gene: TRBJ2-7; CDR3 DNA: TGCGCCAGCAGCCAAACAGGGGGTATTGAGCAGTACTTC; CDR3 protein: CASSQTGGIEQYF
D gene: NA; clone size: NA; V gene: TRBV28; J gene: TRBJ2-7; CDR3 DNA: TGTGCCAGCACTCTCGGAACCGGGACACTTTCCTACGAGCAGTACTTC; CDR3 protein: CASTLGTGTLSYEQYF
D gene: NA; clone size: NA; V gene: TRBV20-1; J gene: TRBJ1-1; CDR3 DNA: TGCAGCGCTCACCAGGGCAGTGAAGCTTTCTTT; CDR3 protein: CSAHQGSEAFF
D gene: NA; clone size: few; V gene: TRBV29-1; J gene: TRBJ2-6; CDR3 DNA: TGCAGCGCCATTTTTCTGGCTGGGGCCAACGTCCTGACTTTC; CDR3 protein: CSAIFLAGANVLTF
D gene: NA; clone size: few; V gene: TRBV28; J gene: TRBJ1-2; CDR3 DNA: TGTGCTAACTGGGGGGGGACTGGCTACACCTTC; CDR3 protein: CANWGGTGYTF
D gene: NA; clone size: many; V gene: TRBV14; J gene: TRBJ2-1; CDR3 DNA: TGTGCCAGCAGCCAACTCCTTAGCTCCTACAATGAGCAGTTCTTC; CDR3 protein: CASSQLLSSYNEQFF
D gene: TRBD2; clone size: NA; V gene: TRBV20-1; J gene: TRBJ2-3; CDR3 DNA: TGCAGTGCTAGAGATCTCTCGGGGGGGCGTCTCACAGATACGCAGTATTTT; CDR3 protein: CSARDLSGGRLTDTQYF
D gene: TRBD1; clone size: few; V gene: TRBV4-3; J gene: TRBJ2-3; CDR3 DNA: TGCGCCAGCAGCCAGGGGACAGGGTCCGCAGATACGCAGTATTTT; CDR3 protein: CASSQGTGSADTQYF